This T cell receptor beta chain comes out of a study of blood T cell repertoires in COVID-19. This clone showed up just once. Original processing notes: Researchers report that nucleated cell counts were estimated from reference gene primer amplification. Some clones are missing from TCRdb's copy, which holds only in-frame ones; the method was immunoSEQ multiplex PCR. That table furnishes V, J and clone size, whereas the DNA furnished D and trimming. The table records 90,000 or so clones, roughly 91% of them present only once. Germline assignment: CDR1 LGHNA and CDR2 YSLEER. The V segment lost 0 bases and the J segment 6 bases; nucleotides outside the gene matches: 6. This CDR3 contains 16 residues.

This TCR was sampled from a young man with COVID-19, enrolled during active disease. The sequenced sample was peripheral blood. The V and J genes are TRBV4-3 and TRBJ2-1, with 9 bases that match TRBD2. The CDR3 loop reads CASSQDWLAGTNEQFF. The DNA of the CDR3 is TGCGCCAGCAGCCAAGATTGGCTAGCGGGAACCAATGAGCAGTTCTTC.